This note documents a single T cell receptor beta chain sequence. The sample originates from a study of cytomegalovirus exposure and HLA in healthy donors. CDR3 length equals 13 residues. Clones were read by immunoSEQ multiplex PCR, and TCRdb kept only the in-frame ones, dropping some. The table lists 65,000 to 80,000 clones, roughly 95% of them singletons. The J gene is TRBJ1-1, the V gene TRBV21-1; the table gives TRBD1 as D, unverified against the DNA. TRBV21-1 is classified as a pseudogene. The sequenced sample consisted of PBMCs. This TCR derives from a woman in her late teens or twenties in good health and CMV-seropositive. CDR3 coding DNA: TGTGCCAGCAGCAAAACAGATAACACTGAAGCTTTCTTT. This codes for CASSKTDNTEAFF.